A single count supports the clone carrying this TCR beta chain. The source of the sample is a study of long-term antiretroviral therapy in people with HIV. The trim removed 3 bases at V and 5 bases at J, leaving 10 bases unmatched. CDR1 is SGHAT and CDR2 is FQNNGV in the germline V gene. CDR3 length: 16 amino acids. At the survey level, the v3.0 immunoSEQ assay was run. TCRdb's copy holds only in-frame clones and misses some; the assay was immunoSEQ multiplex PCR. This sample has under 20,000 clones, with under 85% found just once. The V and J genes are TRBV11-2 and TRBJ1-2, with 9 bases identical to TRBD1. This TCR came from a woman aged 45-59 years with HIV. The sequencing used unsorted PBMCs, collected 0.3 years after starting antiretroviral therapy. The CDR3 region is CASSFRGQGLRYGYTF. CDR3 coding DNA: TGTGCCAGCAGCTTTCGGGGACAGGGCCTTCGATATGGCTACACCTTC. Based on the CDR3 plus reference TRBV11-2 and TRBJ1-2, the full variable domain is EAGVAQSPRYKIIEKRQSVAFWCNPISGHATLYWYQQILGQGPKLLIQFQNNGVVDDSQLPKDRFSAERLKGVDSTLKIQPAKLEDSAVYLCASSFRGQGLRYGYTFGSGTRLTVV.